This is a list of T cell receptor beta chains from one sample in a study of human T cells and chemical hapten exposure. TCRdb re-analysed the RACE reads in MiXCR, keeping a single row per CDR3 protein. Of 190,000 or so distinct CDR3 sequences in the sample, almost 30% are singletons; the top ten hold just under 3%. The material sequenced was whole blood, taken in connection with sensitization to the hapten diphenylcyclopropenone (DPC). The receptors shown here come from a woman in her twenties or thirties with alopecia areata. Some clones in this sample may be carry-over from other donors' samples. Each CDR3 is given with its conserved first and last residue. Each record gives: V gene, J gene, D gene, clone size, CDR3 DNA, CDR3 protein. D genes are given only for firm matches. A row's size may be missing; if present it is once, few, many or a size class.

TRBV3-1	TRBJ2-1	NA	NA	TGTGCCAGCAGCCCACCCCACAGCGATGAGCAGTTCTTC	CASSPPHSDEQFF
TRBV2	TRBJ1-6	TRBD1	NA	TGTGCCAGCAGTGAAGCAGGGACAGGACGGTCACCCCTCCACTTT	CASSEAGTGRSPLHF
TRBV20-1	TRBJ2-7	NA	NA	TGCAGTGGGGGGGAAGGGGGCGCCTACGAGCAGTACTTC	CSGGEGGAYEQYF
TRBV28	TRBJ2-1	TRBD2	few	TGTGCCAGCATTCCCCCTGCGGGGGGTATCAATGAGCAGTTCTTC	CASIPPAGGINEQFF
TRBV29-1	TRBJ1-2	NA	many	TGCAGCGTTGACCCCATCCAGGGGATTAACTATGGCTACACCTTC	CSVDPIQGINYGYTF
TRBV5-1	TRBJ2-2	NA	NA	TGCGCCAGCAGCTTGTCGGGGTACACCGGGGAGCTGTTTTTT	CASSLSGYTGELFF
TRBV7-2	TRBJ2-3	TRBD1	few	TGTGCCAGCACCAGGGACAGGGGGAAGTCAGATACGCAGTATTTT	CASTRDRGKSDTQYF
TRBV11-2	TRBJ1-1	TRBD1	many	TGTGCCAGCAGCTCCGGGACAGGGGATGAAGCTTTCTTT	CASSSGTGDEAFF
TRBV5-5	TRBJ2-1	TRBD2	few	TGTGCCAGCAGCTCCCTTGGGGGGGGGTCGCAGTTCTTC	CASSSLGGGSQFF
TRBV28	TRBJ2-7	NA	few	TGTGCCAGCAGTTACCCCGGGAAGGTCTACGAGCAGTACTTC	CASSYPGKVYEQYF
TRBV6-6	TRBJ1-5	NA	NA	TGTGCCAGCAGTTACTCGGTAGGGAACCAGCCCCAGCATTTT	CASSYSVGNQPQHF
TRBV29-1	TRBJ2-5	TRBD2	NA	TGCAGCGCTGATAGCGGGGGGAGTCAAGAGACCCAGTACTTC	CSADSGGSQETQYF
TRBV29-1	TRBJ1-2	NA	once	TGCAGCGTTGAAGGCGCAGGGCCAGGGGAAGCTGGGGGCTACACCTTC	CSVEGAGPGEAGGYTF
TRBV20-1	TRBJ1-1	NA	NA	TGCAGTGCTAGAATTCCGGGGGTGGTCACTGAAGCTTTCTTT	CSARIPGVVTEAFF
TRBV28	TRBJ2-1	NA	NA	TGTGCCAGCAGTTTGATCAATGAGCAGTTCTTC	CASSLINEQFF
TRBV29-1	TRBJ2-2	TRBD2	NA	TGCAGCGCCCAGCGGGAGGCCGTCACCGGGGAGCTGTTTTTT	CSAQREAVTGELFF
TRBV7-2	TRBJ1-5	NA	NA	TGTGCCAGCAGCGGAAGAGCTAATCAGCCCCAGCATTTT	CASSGRANQPQHF
TRBV11-2	TRBJ1-2	NA	once	TGTGCCAGCAGTCCGGGGGGCGGATTCTATGGCTACACCTTC	CASSPGGGFYGYTF
TRBV28	TRBJ2-7	NA	NA	TGTGCCAGTTACGGTGATACCTACGAGCAGTACTTC	CASYGDTYEQYF
TRBV29-1	TRBJ2-7	NA	few	TGCAGCGTTCGAGAGTCTAGTCCAATCTTCTACGAGCAGTACTTC	CSVRESSPIFYEQYF
TRBV12-3/TRBV12-4	TRBJ1-1	NA	few	TGTGCCAGCGCCATTTTTTCAGGTCTCGGCACTGAAGCTTTCTTT	CASAIFSGLGTEAFF
TRBV20-1	TRBJ2-1	NA	many	TGCAGTGCCTTCTCGGGATACAATGAGCAGTTCTTC	CSAFSGYNEQFF
TRBV28	TRBJ2-7	TRBD1	NA	TGTGCCAGCAGTTTCGGACAGGGAAGCTCCTACGAGCAGTACTTC	CASSFGQGSSYEQYF
TRBV20-1	TRBJ1-1	NA	NA	TGCAGTGCTAGGCAAAACACTGAAGCTTTCTTT	CSARQNTEAFF
TRBV7-9	TRBJ2-7	TRBD2	NA	TGTGCCAGCAGCCATCTAGCGGAAGGGTACGAGCAGTACTTC	CASSHLAEGYEQYF
TRBV6-5	TRBJ1-6	NA	few	TGTGCCAGCAGTTACTCGAAGACGCCTTATAATTCACCCCTCCACTTT	CASSYSKTPYNSPLHF
TRBV28	TRBJ1-1	TRBD1	NA	TGTGCCAGCAGTGGATCTCTTGGACAGGGGCCGAACACTGAAGCTTTCTTT	CASSGSLGQGPNTEAFF
TRBV20-1	TRBJ1-1	NA	NA	TGCAGTGCTAGCGGACAGATTGAAGCTTTCTTT	CSASGQIEAFF
TRBV11-3	TRBJ2-4	NA	NA	TGTGCCAGCAGCCCTCTAGGAGTAATGGCCAAAAACATTCAGTACTTC	CASSPLGVMAKNIQYF
TRBV7-6	TRBJ2-7	NA	NA	TGTGCCAGCAGCTTATCGGGGACGCAAACCTACGAGCAGTACTTC	CASSLSGTQTYEQYF
TRBV28	TRBJ2-4	NA	NA	TGTGCCAGCAGCTCTCCGGAGGGAGCCAAAAACATTCAGTACTTC	CASSSPEGAKNIQYF
TRBV7-2	TRBJ1-5	TRBD1	NA	TGTGCCAGCAGCTCCCCGGGACAGAATCAGCCCCAGCATTTT	CASSSPGQNQPQHF
TRBV4-3	TRBJ2-6	NA	NA	TGCGCCAGCAGCCAAAGGCCAGACGTCTCTGGGGCCAACGTCCTGACTTTC	CASSQRPDVSGANVLTF
TRBV6-1	TRBJ1-1	NA	few	TGTGCCAGCAGTGAATATACGGCTTTCTTT	CASSEYTAFF
TRBV20-1	TRBJ2-1	TRBD2	few	TGCAGTGCCCCGGGACTAGCGGTCTACAATGAGCAGTTCTTC	CSAPGLAVYNEQFF
TRBV10-3	TRBJ1-1	NA	many	TGTGCCTCCGCTGGGGCAGGGACGGCTGAAGCTTTCTTT	CASAGAGTAEAFF
TRBV29-1	TRBJ2-7	TRBD1	NA	TGCAGCGCCCAATCCCGGACAGGGACCTACGAGCAGTACTTC	CSAQSRTGTYEQYF
TRBV13	TRBJ1-5	NA	NA	TGTGCCAGCAGCTTAGACAACAATCAGCCCCAGCATTTT	CASSLDNNQPQHF
TRBV20-1	TRBJ1-2	NA	few	TGCAGTGCTAGAGTAGAGGGGTTAGGCTACACCTTC	CSARVEGLGYTF
TRBV20-1	TRBJ2-7	NA	few	TGCAGTGTATTCGTGCAGGGTAGTCGGCAGTACTTC	CSVFVQGSRQYF
TRBV3-1	TRBJ2-6	NA	few	TGTGCCAGCAGCCAAGACGGGGCCAACGTCCTGACTTTC	CASSQDGANVLTF
TRBV12-3/TRBV12-4	TRBJ2-3	NA	NA	TGTGCCAGCAGTAGGTCAGGTGGAACAGATACGCAGTATTTT	CASSRSGGTDTQYF
TRBV7-2	TRBJ2-2	NA	few	TGTGCCAGCAGCTTAGAAGGCATCCACACCGGGGAGCTGTTTTTT	CASSLEGIHTGELFF
TRBV29-1	TRBJ2-1	NA	NA	TGCAGCGTTGACTCTCCGGGACGGAGCTCCTACAATGAGCAGTTCTTC	CSVDSPGRSSYNEQFF
TRBV5-1	TRBJ2-1	NA	many	TGCGCCAGCAGCGTCCTCCAATCCGGTGAGCAGTTCTTC	CASSVLQSGEQFF
TRBV7-2	TRBJ2-1	NA	NA	TGTGCCAGCAGCCAAACCCGCCTGAGTGAGGAGCAGTTCTTC	CASSQTRLSEEQFF
TRBV28	TRBJ2-7	NA	NA	TGTGCCACCGTTCCCACCGGGACCGTCTACGAGCAGTACTTC	CATVPTGTVYEQYF